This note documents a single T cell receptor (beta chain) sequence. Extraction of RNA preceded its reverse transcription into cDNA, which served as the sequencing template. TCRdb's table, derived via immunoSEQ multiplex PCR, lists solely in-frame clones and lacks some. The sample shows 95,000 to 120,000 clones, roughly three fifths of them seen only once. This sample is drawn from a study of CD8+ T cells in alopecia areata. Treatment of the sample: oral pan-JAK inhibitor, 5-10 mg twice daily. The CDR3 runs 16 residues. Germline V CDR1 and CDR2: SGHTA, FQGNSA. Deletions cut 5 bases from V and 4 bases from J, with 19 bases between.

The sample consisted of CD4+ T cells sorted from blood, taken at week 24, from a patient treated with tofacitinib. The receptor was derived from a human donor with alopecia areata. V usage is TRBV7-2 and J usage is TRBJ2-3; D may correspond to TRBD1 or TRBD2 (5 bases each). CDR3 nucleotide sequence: TGTGCCAGCAGCAAAGGGCGGGCAGGGTCGTCAGATACGCAGTATTTT. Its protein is CASSKGRAGSSDTQYF.